This T cell receptor (beta chain) was obtained from a study of T cell changes during pregnancy in multiple sclerosis (dated by TCRdb to the late 2010s). For the study in its entirety: The study examined how the T cell repertoire changed over the course of pregnancy in women with multiple sclerosis.

Library preparation used the immunoSEQ multiplex PCR assay. TCRdb re-hosts the immuneACCESS table, in-frame sequences only. Its copies lack some clones; in the studies checked, an unresolved V gene accounts for under half of them, and the cause for the rest is not known. Present in this sample are about 60,000 clones, roughly nine tenths of which were seen just once. About 0.85% of the sample is held by the ten biggest clonotypes. The CDR3 has 16 amino acids, counting the end cysteine and phenylalanine. Left in the record is the CDR3 DNA by itself, 48 bases read in frame from the first base. As regards this clone: The antigen it binds to is not known. The record has no base qualities; no much larger clone is one base away.

The sequence is built from TRBV21-1 and TRBJ1-2; the table's D call TRBD1 went unverified against the DNA. TRBV21-1 is listed as a pseudogene. Here the sequenced sample was peripheral blood, taken before pregnancy. The clonotype was recovered from a female donor with multiple sclerosis, enrolled in a pregnancy study. The DNA reads as follows: TGTGCCAGCAGCAAACCTAAAGACGGACAGGGGGATGGCTACACCTTC. The encoded protein is CASSKPKDGQGDGYTF.